The 11 T cell receptor beta chains below were found in one sample sequenced in a study of blood T cell repertoires in COVID-19. Data came from immunoSEQ multiplex PCR; TCRdb stores just in-frame clones and leaves some out. In the table there are some 88,000 clones, 85% of which are singletons. Sequencing was carried out using peripheral blood. These receptors all stem from a woman in her 70s with acute or convalescent COVID-19.

This clone appeared once. This CDR3 reads CASSRQGGSEQFF. CDR3 coding DNA: TGTGCCAGCAGCCGTCAGGGAGGTAGTGAGCAGTTCTTC. The V and J genes are TRBV11-2 and TRBJ2-1, with TRBD2 as a possible D gene (6 bases). Germline CDR1 SGHAT, CDR2 FQNNGV. V was cut by 5 bases and J by 9 bases, with 14 bases left in between. The CDR3 is made up of 13 amino acids.

The CDR3 reads CASSKADSLGQPQHF. The CDR3 DNA reads TGTGCCAGTAGTAAGGCGGACAGTTTGGGACAGCCCCAGCATTTT. The V call is TRBV19, the J call TRBJ1-5; D is possibly TRBD1 (6 bases). CDR1 and CDR2 from the germline V gene are LNHDA and SQIVND (reference sequence). The CDR3 extends over 15 amino acids. V shed 4 bases and J shed 7 bases, with 17 bases lying between them.

This clone was seen just once. CDR3 nucleotides: TGCAGCGTTGATGACAGGGTCGGTGGCTACACCTTC. As protein: CSVDDRVGGYTF. The chain is built from TRBV29-1 and TRBJ1-2; TRBD1 matches 7 bases. Germline trimming cut 3 bases from V and 7 bases from J; bases unmatched to any gene: 5. The CDR3 sequence is 12 residues long. Germline V gene data show CDR1 as SQVTM and CDR2 as ANQGSEA.

The chain recombines TRBV15 with TRBJ2-2; D is ambiguous. Germline V gene sequence: CDR1 LNHNV, CDR2 YYDKDF (reference sequence). Trimming left V 2 bases short and J 1 base short, with 5 bases between. This CDR3 comprises 14 residues. CDR3 residues: CATSRSVNTGELFF. The CDR3 DNA reads TGTGCCACCAGCAGATCGGTGAACACCGGGGAGCTGTTTTTT.

The chain recombines TRBV5-1 with TRBJ2-3, with TRBD1 matching over 10 bases. From germline, CDR1 is SGHRS and CDR2 YFSETQ. V lost 0 bases, J lost 3 bases, and 4 bases stayed unmatched. The CDR3 consists of 16 residues. Written as DNA, the CDR3 is TGCGCCAGCAGCTTGGGACAGGGGGCGCCGACAGATACGCAGTATTTT. It codes for CASSLGQGAPTDTQYF.

The table lists this clone with a count of one. The chain uses TRBV6-6 and TRBJ1-5, with D possibly being TRBD1 (6 bases). This CDR3 is built from 16 residues. The V gene lost 7 bases and the J gene lost 1 base, with 17 bases spanning the gap. CDR1 and CDR2 (germline): MNHNY, SVGAGI (reference sequence). The CDR3: CASTTKQGKSNQPQHF. CDR3 nucleotides: TGTGCCAGCACCACCAAACAGGGTAAGAGCAATCAGCCCCAGCATTTT.

The CDR3 protein is CASSSGTSGGTSTDTQYF. The CDR3 nucleotides read TGCGCCAGCAGCAGCGGGACTAGCGGGGGCACTAGCACAGATACGCAGTATTTT. The V gene is TRBV5-1, the J gene TRBJ2-3, with 14 bases that match TRBD2. Germline V gives CDR1 SGHRS, CDR2 YFSETQ. The V segment lost 4 bases and the J segment 0 bases; nucleotides outside the gene matches: 7. The CDR3 contains 18 residues.

The rearrangement links TRBV10-3 to TRBJ1-2; tentative D call: TRBD1 (5 bases). CDR1 and CDR2 (germline): ENHRY, SYGVKD. The CDR3 is made up of 15 amino acids. The V and J ends lost 3 bases and 1 base respectively, with 12 bases between them. CDR3 sequence reads: CAISELGQGNYGYTF. In DNA, the CDR3 is TGTGCCATCAGTGAACTGGGGCAGGGTAACTATGGCTACACCTTC.

This clone was seen a handful of times. CDR3 amino acids: CASSGTSRRVEQFF. The CDR3 DNA reads as TGTGCCAGCTCCGGGACTAGCCGGAGGGTTGAGCAGTTCTTC. This rearrangement joins TRBV2 to TRBJ2-1; 9 bases line up with TRBD2. The CDR3 is 14 residues long. Germline V gene data show CDR1 as SNHLY and CDR2 as FYNNEI. V lost 8 bases to trimming and J lost 9 bases; unmatched junction nucleotides: 11.

This clone was recorded only once. This chain joins TRBV5-6 and TRBJ2-1; a possible D gene is TRBD2 (5 bases). Trimming shortened V by 2 bases and J by 0 bases, and 12 bases separated the two germline ends. The germline gives CDR1 SGHDT, CDR2 YYEEEE. This CDR3 is 16 amino acids long. CDR3 region: CASSFSGLPSYNEQFF. CDR3 DNA: TGTGCCAGCAGCTTTTCGGGATTACCCTCCTACAATGAGCAGTTCTTC. The whole variable domain, filled in from reference TRBV5-6 and TRBJ2-1, reads DAGVTQSPTHLIKTRGQQVTLRCSPKSGHDTVSWYQQALGQGPQFIFQYYEEEERQRGNFPDRFSGHQFPNYSSELNVNALLLGDSALYLCASSFSGLPSYNEQFFGPGTRLTVL.

The chain recombines TRBV3-1 (or the pseudogene TRBV3-2) with TRBJ2-5, with no clear D. The V gene lost 0 bases and the J gene lost 5 bases, with 10 bases spanning the gap. The germline gives CDR1 LGHDT, CDR2 YNNKEL (reference sequence). The CDR3 has 14 amino acids. The CDR3 sequence: CASSQDIVSETQYF. In DNA, the CDR3 is TGTGCCAGCAGCCAAGATATTGTATCGGAGACCCAGTACTTC.